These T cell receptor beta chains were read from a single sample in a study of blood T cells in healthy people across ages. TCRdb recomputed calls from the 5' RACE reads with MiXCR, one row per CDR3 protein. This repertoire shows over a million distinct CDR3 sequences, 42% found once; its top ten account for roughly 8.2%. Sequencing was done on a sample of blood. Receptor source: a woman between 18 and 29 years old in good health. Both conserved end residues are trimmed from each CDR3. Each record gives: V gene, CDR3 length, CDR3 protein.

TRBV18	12	ASSQNDGVYGYT
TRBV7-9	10	ASPGISYEQY
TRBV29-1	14	SVGQTGGSRVDTQY
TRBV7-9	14	ASSLAMSGKNQPQH
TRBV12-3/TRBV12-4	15	ASSLGGSGGGYNEQF
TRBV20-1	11	SATSGTYNEQF
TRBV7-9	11	ASSLASDYGYT
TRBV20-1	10	SARAQDGTQY
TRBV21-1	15	ASSKGRGLAEQETQY
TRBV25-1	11	ASSPTDSYGYT
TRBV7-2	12	ASSLARGNNGQF
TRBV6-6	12	ASRQGPGPDTQY
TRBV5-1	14	ASSLVGLADYNEQF
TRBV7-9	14	ASSLRAGVGANEQF
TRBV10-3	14	AIRSSGGGGTGELF
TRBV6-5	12	ASSLFGSADTQY
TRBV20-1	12	SAKTGGSGYGYT
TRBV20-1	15	SAIALADVSNTGELF
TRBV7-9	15	ASSRGRGDRENTEAF
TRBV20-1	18	SARDRPWRPPRRDGDTQY
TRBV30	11	AWSVRQTDTQY
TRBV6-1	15	ASSVRDRGKANYGYT
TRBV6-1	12	ASSESGDYYGYT
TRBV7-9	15	ASSFMVGTLYQETQY
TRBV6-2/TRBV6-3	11	ASTLNELSGYT
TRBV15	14	ATSRDSLEVQETQY
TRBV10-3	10	ATSGGAVEQY
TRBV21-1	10	ASSKVRYEQY
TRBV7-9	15	ASSLGDPYPRHYGYT
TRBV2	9	ASEGVETQY
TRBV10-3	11	AIRGQGAGEQY
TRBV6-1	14	ASSGPRLADSYEQY
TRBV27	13	ASRASGRAIETQY
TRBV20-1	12	SASNGRLSYEQF
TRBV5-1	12	ASSLVQLRQKLF
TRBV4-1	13	ASSQEGQGRTEAF
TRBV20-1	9	SASRSDEQY
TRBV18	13	ASSGQQGQGNEQF
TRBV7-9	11	ASRATGPYGYT
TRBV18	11	ASSPPDGFGHT
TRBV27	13	ASSSTGMSYNEQY
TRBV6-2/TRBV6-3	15	ASSSVASGGSHNEQY
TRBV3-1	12	ASSSSGGKETQY
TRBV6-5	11	ASRQPHGETQY
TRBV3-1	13	ASSQGGQQGMKAF
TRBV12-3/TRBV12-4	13	ASSLSGRAGNGYT
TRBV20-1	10	SARVPGQQQF
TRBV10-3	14	AISERGSSTNEKLF
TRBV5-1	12	ASSSSIKGDEQF
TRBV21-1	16	ASSKERGLAGGAYEQY
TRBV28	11	ATPDSYTGELF
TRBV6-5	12	ASSYSGRGAEAF
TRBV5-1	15	ASSRGLAGPQAYEQY